This T cell receptor (beta chain) was sequenced in a study of T cell clonality in common variable immunodeficiency. General study findings and limits: In common variable immunodeficiency, TCR beta chains reportedly carried fewer deletions and N-nucleotide insertions.

With respect to this clone: What it binds is unknown.

The repertoire was sequenced with immunoSEQ multiplex PCR; TCRdb's copy has only in-frame clones and lacks some. The specimen has about 23,000 clones, none found just once. This receptor was obtained from a human donor with common variable immunodeficiency. What was sequenced was peripheral blood mononuclear cells.

The part of the CDR3 DNA that was read is TGCAGTGCTAGAGTCGGAGGGTGGGACACTGAA. The encoded protein is CSARVGGWDTE. In full, the CDR3 is CSARVGGWDTEAFF. The rearrangement joins TRBV20-1 to TRBJ1-1; D gene ambiguous. The read finishes 3 residues shy of the CDR3 end, and the germline J gene is used to complete it. The germline V gene has CDR1 DFQATT and CDR2 SNEGSKA (reference sequence). This CDR3 is 14 amino acids long. The V and J ends lost 1 base and 3 bases respectively, with 12 bases between them.